This TCR beta chain was observed in a study of T cell responses to AZD1222 COVID-19 vaccine. Trimming took off 4 bases at V and 7 bases at J, with 7 bases between the two ends. Germline CDR1 reads SGHRS; CDR2 reads YFSETQ. The CDR3 length is 11 residues. TCRdb keeps only in-frame clones here, not all; method: immunoSEQ multiplex PCR. The table lists about 120,000 clones, 92% of them singletons. V and J are TRBV5-1 and TRBJ2-3; D is ambiguous. The receptor was derived from an adult who received the AZD1222 COVID-19 vaccine. The source was peripheral blood, collected 28 days after the second AZD1222 dose. The CDR3 here is CASSQSNTQYF. CDR3 nucleotides: TGCGCCAGCAGCCAGAGCAATACGCAGTATTTT.